This T cell receptor (beta chain) was sequenced for a study of patients and donors after allogeneic stem cell transplantation. This clonotype came up a few times. TCRdb reanalysed the RT-PCR reads using MiXCR and keeps one entry per CDR3 protein. The data show approximately 170,000 distinct CDR3 sequences, over 25% seen once. The CDR3 has 15 residues. Germline values: CDR1 LGHNT, CDR2 FRNRAP. V dropped 6 bases and J dropped 0 bases, with 15 bases sitting between them. The receptor was isolated from a human donor who was either an allogeneic HSCT recipient or a stem cell or donor lymphocyte infusion donor (not recorded which). It is not recorded whose cells these are; they may come from a transplant donor. Sequences were obtained from blood, either unsorted or a sorted T cell fraction (not recorded which). The V gene is TRBV12-5, the J gene TRBJ2-7, with a weak D call TRBD1 (6 bases). In DNA, the CDR3 is TGTGCTAGTGGCTGGGGGCGGTATCCCTCCTACGAGCAGTACTTC. Its translation: CASGWGRYPSYEQYF.